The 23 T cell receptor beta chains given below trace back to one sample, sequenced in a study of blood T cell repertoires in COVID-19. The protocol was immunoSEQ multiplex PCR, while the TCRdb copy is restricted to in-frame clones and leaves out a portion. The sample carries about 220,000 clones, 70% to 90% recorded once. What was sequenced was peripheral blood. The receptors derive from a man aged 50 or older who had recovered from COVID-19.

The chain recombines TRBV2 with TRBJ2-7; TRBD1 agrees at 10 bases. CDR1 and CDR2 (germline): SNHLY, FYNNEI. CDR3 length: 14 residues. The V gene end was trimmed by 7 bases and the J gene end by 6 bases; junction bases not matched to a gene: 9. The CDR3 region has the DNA TGTGCCAGCACCGCCCGGACAGGGGGACGCGAGCAGTACTTC. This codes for CASTARTGGREQYF.

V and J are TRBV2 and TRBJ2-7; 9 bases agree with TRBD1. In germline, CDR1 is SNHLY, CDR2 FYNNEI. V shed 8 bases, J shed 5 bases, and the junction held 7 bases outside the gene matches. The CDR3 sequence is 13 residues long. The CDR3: CASRRQGVHEQYF. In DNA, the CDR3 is TGTGCCAGCCGACGACAGGGGGTACACGAGCAGTACTTC.

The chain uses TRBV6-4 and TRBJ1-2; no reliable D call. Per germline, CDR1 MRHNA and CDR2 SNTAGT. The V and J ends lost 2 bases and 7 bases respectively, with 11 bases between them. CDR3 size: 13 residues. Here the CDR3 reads CASSDGETSGYTF. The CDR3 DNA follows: TGTGCCAGCAGTGACGGGGAGACTAGTGGCTACACCTTC.

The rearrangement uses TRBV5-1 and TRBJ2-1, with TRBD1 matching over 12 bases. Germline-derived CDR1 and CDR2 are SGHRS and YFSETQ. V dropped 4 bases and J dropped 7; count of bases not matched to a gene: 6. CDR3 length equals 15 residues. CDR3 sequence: CASSHGTGGKNEQFF. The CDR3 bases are TGCGCCAGCAGCCACGGGACAGGGGGCAAAAATGAGCAGTTCTTC.

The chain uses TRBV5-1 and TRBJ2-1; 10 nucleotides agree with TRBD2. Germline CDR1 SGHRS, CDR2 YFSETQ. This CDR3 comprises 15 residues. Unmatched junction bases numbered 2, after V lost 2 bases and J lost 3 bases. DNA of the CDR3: TGCGCCAGCAGCTTATCTAGCGGGAGCTACAATGAGCAGTTCTTC. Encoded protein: CASSLSSGSYNEQFF.

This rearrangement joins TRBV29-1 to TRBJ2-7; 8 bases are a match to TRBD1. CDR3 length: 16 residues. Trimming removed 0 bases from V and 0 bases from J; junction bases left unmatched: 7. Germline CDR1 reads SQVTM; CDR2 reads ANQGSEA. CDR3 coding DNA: TGCAGCGTTGAAGAAAGGGGACAGGCCCTCTCCTACGAGCAGTACTTC. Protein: CSVEERGQALSYEQYF.

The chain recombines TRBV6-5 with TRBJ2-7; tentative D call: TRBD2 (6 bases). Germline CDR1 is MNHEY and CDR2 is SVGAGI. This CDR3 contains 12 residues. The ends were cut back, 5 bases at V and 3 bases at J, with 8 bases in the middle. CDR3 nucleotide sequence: TGTGCCAGCAGTACCGGGAGCTACGAGCAGTACTTC. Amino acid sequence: CASSTGSYEQYF.

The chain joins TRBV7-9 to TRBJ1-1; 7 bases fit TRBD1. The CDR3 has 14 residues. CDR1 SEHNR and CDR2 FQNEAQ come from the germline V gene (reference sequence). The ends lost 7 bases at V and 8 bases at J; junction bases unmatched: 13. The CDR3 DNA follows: TGTGCCAGCACCCTTTTTGGAGGACAGGAAGAAGCTTTCTTT. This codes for CASTLFGGQEEAFF.

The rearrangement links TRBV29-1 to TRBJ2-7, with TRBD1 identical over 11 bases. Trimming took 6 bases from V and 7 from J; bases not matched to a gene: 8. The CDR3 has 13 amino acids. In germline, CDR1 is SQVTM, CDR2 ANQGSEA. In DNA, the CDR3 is TGCAGCGTCCGAGGACAGGGGGCTGGGGAGCAGTACTTC. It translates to CSVRGQGAGEQYF.

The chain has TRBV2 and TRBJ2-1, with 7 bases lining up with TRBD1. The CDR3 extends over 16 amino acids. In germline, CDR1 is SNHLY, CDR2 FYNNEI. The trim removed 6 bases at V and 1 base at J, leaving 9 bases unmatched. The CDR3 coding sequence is TGTGCCAGCAGCGGCCCGGACAGGTTATCCTACAATGAGCAGTTCTTC. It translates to CASSGPDRLSYNEQFF.

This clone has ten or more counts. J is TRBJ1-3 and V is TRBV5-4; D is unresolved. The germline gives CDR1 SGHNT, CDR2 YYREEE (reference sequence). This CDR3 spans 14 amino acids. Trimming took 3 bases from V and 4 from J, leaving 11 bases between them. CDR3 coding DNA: TGTGCCAGCAGCTCTCCGGGGAGAGGAAACACCATATATTTT. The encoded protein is CASSSPGRGNTIYF.

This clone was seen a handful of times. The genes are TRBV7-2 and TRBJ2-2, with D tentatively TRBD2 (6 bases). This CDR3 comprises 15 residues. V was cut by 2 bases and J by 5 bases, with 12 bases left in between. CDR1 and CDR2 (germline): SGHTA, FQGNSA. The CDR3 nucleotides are TGTGCCAGCAGCTTAACGGGAGAAATAACCGGGGAGCTGTTTTTT. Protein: CASSLTGEITGELFF.

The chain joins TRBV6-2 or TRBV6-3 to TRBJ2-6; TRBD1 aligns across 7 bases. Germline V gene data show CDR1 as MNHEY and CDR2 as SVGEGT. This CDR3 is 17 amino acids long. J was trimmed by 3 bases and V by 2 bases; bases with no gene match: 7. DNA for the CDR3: TGTGCCAGCAGTTACGCCCGAACAGGGGATGGGGCCAACGTCCTGACTTTC. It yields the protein CASSYARTGDGANVLTF.

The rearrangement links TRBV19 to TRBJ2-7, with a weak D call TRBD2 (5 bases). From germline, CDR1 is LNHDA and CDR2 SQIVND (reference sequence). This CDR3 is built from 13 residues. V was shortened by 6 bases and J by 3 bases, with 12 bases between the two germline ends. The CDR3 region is CASSKRADYEQYF. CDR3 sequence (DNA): TGTGCCAGTAGCAAGAGGGCAGACTACGAGCAGTACTTC.

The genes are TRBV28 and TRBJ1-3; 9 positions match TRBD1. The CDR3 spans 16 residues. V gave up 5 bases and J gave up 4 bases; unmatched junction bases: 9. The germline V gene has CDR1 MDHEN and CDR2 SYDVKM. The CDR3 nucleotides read TGTGCCAGCAGTATGAGCCGGGACAGGGTAGGAAACACCATATATTTT. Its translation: CASSMSRDRVGNTIYF.

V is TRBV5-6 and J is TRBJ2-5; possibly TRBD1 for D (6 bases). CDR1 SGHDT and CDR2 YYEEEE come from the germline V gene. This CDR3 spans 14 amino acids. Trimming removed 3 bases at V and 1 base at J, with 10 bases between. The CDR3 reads CASSSRGFQETQYF. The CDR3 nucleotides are TGTGCCAGCAGCTCCAGGGGATTCCAAGAGACCCAGTACTTC. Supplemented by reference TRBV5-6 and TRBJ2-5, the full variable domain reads DAGVTQSPTHLIKTRGQQVTLRCSPKSGHDTVSWYQQALGQGPQFIFQYYEEEERQRGNFPDRFSGHQFPNYSSELNVNALLLGDSALYLCASSSRGFQETQYFGPGTRLLVL.

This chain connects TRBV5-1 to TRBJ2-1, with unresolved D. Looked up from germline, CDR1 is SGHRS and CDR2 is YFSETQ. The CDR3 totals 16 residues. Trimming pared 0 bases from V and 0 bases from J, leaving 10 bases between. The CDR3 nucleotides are TGCGCCAGCAGCTTGGTACCGGAGAGCTCCTACAATGAGCAGTTCTTC. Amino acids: CASSLVPESSYNEQFF. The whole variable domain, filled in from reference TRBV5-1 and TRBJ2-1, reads KAGVTQTPRYLIKTRGQQVTLSCSPISGHRSVSWYQQTPGQGLQFLFEYFSETQRNKGNFPGRFSGRQFSNSRSEMNVSTLELGDSALYLCASSLVPESSYNEQFFGPGTRLTVL.

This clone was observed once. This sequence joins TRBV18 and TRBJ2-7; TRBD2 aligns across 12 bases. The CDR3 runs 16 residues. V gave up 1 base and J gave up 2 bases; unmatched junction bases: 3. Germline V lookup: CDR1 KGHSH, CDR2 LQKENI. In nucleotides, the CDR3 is TGTGCCAGCTCACCACGAGGACTAGCGGGAACCTACGAGCAGTACTTC. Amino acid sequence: CASSPRGLAGTYEQYF.

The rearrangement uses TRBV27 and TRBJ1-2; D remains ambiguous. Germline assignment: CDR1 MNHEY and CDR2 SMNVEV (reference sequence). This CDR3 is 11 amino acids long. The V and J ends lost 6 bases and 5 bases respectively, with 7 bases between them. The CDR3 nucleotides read TGTGCCAGCAGACTAAGATATGGCTACACCTTC. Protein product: CASRLRYGYTF.

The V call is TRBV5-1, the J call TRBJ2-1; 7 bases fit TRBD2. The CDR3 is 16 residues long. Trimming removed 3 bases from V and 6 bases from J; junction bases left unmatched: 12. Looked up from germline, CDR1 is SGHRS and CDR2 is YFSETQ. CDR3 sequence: CASSSRGAGVPNEQFF. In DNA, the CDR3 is TGCGCCAGCAGCTCTCGAGGGGCGGGAGTTCCCAATGAGCAGTTCTTC.

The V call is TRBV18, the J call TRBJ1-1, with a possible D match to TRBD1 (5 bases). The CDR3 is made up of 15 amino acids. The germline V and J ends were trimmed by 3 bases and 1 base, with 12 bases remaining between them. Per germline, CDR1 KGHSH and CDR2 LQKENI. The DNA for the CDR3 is TGTGCCAGCTCACCCTCACAGGCTACGAACACTGAAGCTTTCTTT. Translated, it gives CASSPSQATNTEAFF.

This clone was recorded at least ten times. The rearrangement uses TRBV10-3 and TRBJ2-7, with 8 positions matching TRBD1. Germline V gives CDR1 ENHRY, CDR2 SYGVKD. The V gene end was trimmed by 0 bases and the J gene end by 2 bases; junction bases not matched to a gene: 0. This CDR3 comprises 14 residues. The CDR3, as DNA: TGTGCCATCAGTGAGTCGGGACAGGCCTACGAGCAGTACTTC. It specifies CAISESGQAYEQYF.

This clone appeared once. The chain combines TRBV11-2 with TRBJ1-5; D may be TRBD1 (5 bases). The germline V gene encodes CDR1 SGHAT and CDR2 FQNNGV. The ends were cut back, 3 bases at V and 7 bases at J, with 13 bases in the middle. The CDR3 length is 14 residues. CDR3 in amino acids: CASSLGLLGQPQHF. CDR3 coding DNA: TGTGCCAGCAGCTTGGGACTTTTAGGCCAGCCCCAGCATTTT.